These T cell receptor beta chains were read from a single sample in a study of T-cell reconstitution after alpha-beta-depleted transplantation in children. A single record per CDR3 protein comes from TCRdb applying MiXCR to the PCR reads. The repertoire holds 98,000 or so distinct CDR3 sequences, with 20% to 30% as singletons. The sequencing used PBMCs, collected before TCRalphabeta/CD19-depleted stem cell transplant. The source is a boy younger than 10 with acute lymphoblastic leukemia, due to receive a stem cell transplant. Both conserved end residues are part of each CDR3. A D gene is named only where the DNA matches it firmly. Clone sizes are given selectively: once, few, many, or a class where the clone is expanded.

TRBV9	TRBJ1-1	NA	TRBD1	CASSPNPRTGDTEAFF	TGTGCCAGCAGCCCCAACCCGAGGACAGGGGATACTGAAGCTTTCTTT
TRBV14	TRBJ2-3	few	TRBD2	CASSPLAGDSQDTQYF	TGTGCCAGCAGCCCACTAGCGGGAGACAGTCAGGATACGCAGTATTTT
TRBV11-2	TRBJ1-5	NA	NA	CASSLPGWGQPQHF	TGTGCCAGCAGCTTACCCGGTTGGGGTCAGCCCCAGCATTTT
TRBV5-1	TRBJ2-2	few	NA	CASSSRGDGTGELFF	TGCGCCAGCAGCTCCCGAGGGGACGGAACCGGGGAGCTGTTTTTT
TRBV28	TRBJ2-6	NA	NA	CASSLWGVPGANVLTF	TGTGCCAGCAGTTTATGGGGGGTCCCGGGGGCCAACGTCCTGACTTTC
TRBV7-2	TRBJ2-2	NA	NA	CASSLAYLGGELFF	TGTGCCAGCAGCTTAGCGTACCTAGGCGGGGAGCTGTTTTTT
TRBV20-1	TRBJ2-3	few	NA	CSASHEVGSTDTQYF	TGCAGTGCTAGTCACGAGGTGGGGTCCACAGATACGCAGTATTTT
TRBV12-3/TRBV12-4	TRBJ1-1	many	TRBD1	CASSRTGTEAFF	TGTGCCAGCAGCCGGACAGGCACTGAAGCTTTCTTT
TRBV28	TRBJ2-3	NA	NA	CASRIDTTDTQYF	TGTGCCAGCCGCATAGATACCACAGATACGCAGTATTTT
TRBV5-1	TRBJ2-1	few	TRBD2	CASSLTSGNEQFF	TGCGCCAGCAGCTTGACTAGCGGGAATGAGCAGTTCTTC
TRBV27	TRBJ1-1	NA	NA	CASSMGWGVTAEAFF	TGTGCCAGCAGTATGGGATGGGGGGTCACGGCTGAAGCTTTCTTT
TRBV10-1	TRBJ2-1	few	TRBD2	CAASFGLAGERYNEQFF	TGCGCCGCCTCATTCGGGCTAGCGGGAGAACGGTACAATGAGCAGTTCTTC
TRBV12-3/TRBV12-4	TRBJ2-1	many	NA	CASSFFSGGAQGEQFF	TGTGCCAGCAGTTTTTTTAGCGGAGGGGCTCAGGGTGAGCAGTTCTTC
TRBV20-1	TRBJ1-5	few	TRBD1	CSATGFNSNQPQHF	TGCAGTGCGACAGGGTTTAATAGCAATCAGCCCCAGCATTTT
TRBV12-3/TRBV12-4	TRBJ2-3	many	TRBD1	CASSATTGVADTQYF	TGTGCCAGCAGTGCCACGACAGGGGTGGCAGATACGCAGTATTTT
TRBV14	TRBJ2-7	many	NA	CASSQGYEQYF	TGTGCCAGCAGCCAAGGGTACGAGCAGTACTTC
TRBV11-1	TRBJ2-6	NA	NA	CASSPMEPKSSGANVLTF	TGTGCCAGCAGCCCAATGGAGCCAAAGAGCTCTGGGGCCAACGTCCTGACTTTC
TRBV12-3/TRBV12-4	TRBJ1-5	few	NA	CASSLGTSNQPQHF	TGTGCCAGCAGTCTAGGGACTAGCAATCAGCCCCAGCATTTT
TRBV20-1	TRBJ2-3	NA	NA	CSPKLDTQYF	TGCAGTCCGAAGTTGGATACGCAGTATTTT
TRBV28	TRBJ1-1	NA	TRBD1	CASSLPQGVVAFF	TGTGCCAGCAGTTTACCCCAGGGGGTGGTAGCTTTCTTT
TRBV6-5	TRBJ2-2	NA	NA	CASSAGHTMLFF	TGTGCCAGCAGTGCGGGACATACAATGCTGTTTTTT
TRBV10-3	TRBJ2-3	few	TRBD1	CAISEPPGQGADTQYF	TGTGCCATCAGTGAGCCACCGGGACAGGGGGCAGATACGCAGTATTTT
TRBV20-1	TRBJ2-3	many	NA	CSAHSWTRTDTQYF	TGCAGTGCTCATTCCTGGACCCGCACAGATACGCAGTATTTT
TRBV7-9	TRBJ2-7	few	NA	CASSLQAYEQYF	TGTGCCAGCAGCTTGCAGGCCTACGAGCAGTACTTC
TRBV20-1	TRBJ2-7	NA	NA	CSARDSLGGRPYEQYF	TGCAGTGCTAGAGATAGTTTGGGGGGCCGACCCTACGAGCAGTACTTC
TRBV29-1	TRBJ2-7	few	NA	CSVEAAATYEQYF	TGCAGCGTTGAGGCGGCAGCCACCTACGAGCAGTACTTC
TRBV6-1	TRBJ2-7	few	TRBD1	CASSDLRDRVGEQYF	TGTGCCAGCAGTGATCTCCGGGACAGGGTCGGCGAGCAGTACTTC
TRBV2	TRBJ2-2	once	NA	CASRAGGVTGELFF	TGTGCCAGCAGGGCAGGGGGGGTCACCGGGGAGCTGTTTTTT
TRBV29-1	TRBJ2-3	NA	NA	CSVGKRADTQYF	TGCAGCGTTGGGAAGAGGGCAGATACGCAGTATTTT
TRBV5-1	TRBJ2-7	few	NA	CASSPDRDGEQYF	TGCGCCAGCAGCCCGGACCGCGATGGCGAGCAGTACTTC
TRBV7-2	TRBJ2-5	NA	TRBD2	CASSLAGGSETQYF	TGTGCCAGCAGCTTAGCGGGAGGGTCGGAGACCCAGTACTTC
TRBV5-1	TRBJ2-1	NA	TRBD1	CASSAGTGTHNEQFF	TGCGCCAGCAGCGCCGGGACAGGGACGCACAATGAGCAGTTCTTC
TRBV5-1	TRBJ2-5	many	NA	CASSLLPTSRETQYF	TGCGCCAGCAGCTTGCTACCGACTAGTCGTGAGACCCAGTACTTC
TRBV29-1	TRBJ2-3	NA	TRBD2	CSVQREGPYTQYF	TGCAGCGTTCAGCGGGAGGGCCCTTATACGCAGTATTTT
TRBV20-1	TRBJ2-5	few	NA	CSARELAEGSFLETQYF	NA
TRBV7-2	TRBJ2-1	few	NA	CASSLDSHEQFF	TGTGCCAGCAGCTTAGACAGCCATGAGCAGTTCTTC
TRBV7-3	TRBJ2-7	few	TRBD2	CASSLGGLATGKYF	TGTGCCAGCAGCCTCGGGGGACTAGCGACAGGAAAGTACTTC
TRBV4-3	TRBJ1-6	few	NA	CASSQDLLDSPLHF	TGCGCCAGCAGCCAAGATTTATTGGATTCACCCCTCCACTTT
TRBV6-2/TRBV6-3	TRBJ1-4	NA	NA	CASSRTLRDDEKLFF	TGTGCCAGCAGCCGAACCCTCCGGGACGATGAAAAACTGTTTTTT
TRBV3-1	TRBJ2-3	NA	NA	CATAAGASSTDTQYF	TGTGCCACCGCCGCGGGGGCGTCTAGCACAGATACGCAGTATTTT
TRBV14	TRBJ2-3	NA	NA	CASSQEWSGDTQYF	TGTGCCAGCAGCCAAGAATGGAGCGGAGATACGCAGTATTTT
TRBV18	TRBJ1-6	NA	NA	CASSPTTDSPLHF	TGTGCCAGCTCACCTACGACAGATTCACCCCTCCACTTT
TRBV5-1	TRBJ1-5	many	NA	CASSLDWDQPQHF	TGCGCCAGCAGCTTGGATTGGGATCAGCCCCAGCATTTT
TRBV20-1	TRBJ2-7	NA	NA	CSASRGAPYEQYF	TGCAGTGCTAGTCGGGGGGCGCCTTACGAGCAGTACTTC
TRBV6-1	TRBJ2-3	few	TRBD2	CASIRGELTDTQYF	TGTGCCAGCATCCGGGGGGAGCTAACAGATACGCAGTATTTT
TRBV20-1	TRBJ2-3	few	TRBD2	CSAEPPSGGYTDTQYF	TGCAGTGCTGAACCTCCTAGCGGAGGGTACACAGATACGCAGTATTTT
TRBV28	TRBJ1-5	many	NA	CASSYRTGNQPQHF	TGTGCCAGCAGTTACCGGACGGGCAATCAGCCCCAGCATTTT
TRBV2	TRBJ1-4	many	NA	CASRRGNRSNEKLFF	TGTGCCAGCAGGAGAGGAAACCGAAGTAATGAAAAACTGTTTTTT
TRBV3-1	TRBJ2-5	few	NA	CASSQGVSGGAWETQYF	TGTGCCAGCAGCCAAGGGGTTAGCGGAGGGGCATGGGAGACCCAGTACTTC
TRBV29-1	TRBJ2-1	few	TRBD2	CSVLLAGKYNEQFF	TGCAGCGTGTTACTAGCGGGGAAATACAATGAGCAGTTCTTC
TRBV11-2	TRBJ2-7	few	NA	CASSPGDLGGQYF	TGTGCCAGCAGCCCAGGGGACCTCGGCGGGCAGTACTTC
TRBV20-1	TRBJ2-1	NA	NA	CSARSGPSDEQFF	TGCAGTGCTCGATCGGGACCCAGCGATGAGCAGTTCTTC
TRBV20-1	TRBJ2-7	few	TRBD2	CSASGLAGLEQYF	TGCAGTGCCTCGGGACTAGCGGGTTTAGAGCAGTACTTC
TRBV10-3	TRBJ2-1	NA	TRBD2	CATLPTSVFNEQFF	TGTGCCACCCTCCCCACTAGCGTCTTTAATGAGCAGTTCTTC
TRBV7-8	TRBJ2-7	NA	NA	CASSLDERPSYEQYF	TGTGCCAGCAGCTTAGATGAACGGCCGTCCTACGAGCAGTACTTC